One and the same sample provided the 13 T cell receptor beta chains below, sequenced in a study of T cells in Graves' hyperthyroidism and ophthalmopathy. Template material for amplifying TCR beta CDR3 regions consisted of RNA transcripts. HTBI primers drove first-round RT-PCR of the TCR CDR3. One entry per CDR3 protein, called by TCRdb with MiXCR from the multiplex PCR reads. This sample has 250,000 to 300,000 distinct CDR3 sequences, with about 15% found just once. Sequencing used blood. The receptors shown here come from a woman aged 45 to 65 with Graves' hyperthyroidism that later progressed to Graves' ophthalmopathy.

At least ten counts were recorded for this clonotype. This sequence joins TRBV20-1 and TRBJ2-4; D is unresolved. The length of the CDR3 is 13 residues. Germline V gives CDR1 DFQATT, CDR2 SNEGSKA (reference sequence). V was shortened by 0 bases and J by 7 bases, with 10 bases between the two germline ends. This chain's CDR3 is CSARDYSGNIQYF. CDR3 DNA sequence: TGCAGTGCTAGAGATTACTCCGGGAACATTCAGTACTTC.

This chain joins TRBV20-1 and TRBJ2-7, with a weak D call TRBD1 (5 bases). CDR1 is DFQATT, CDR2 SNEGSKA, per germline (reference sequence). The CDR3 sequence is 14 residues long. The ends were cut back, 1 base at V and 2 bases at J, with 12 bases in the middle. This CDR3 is CSARAPTGTYEQYF. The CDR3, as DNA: TGCAGTGCTAGAGCCCCAACAGGTACCTACGAGCAGTACTTC.

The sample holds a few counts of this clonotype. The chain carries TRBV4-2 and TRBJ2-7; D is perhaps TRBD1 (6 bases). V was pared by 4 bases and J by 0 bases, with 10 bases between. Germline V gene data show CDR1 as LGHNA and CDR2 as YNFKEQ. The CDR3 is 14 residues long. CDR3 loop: CASSRTVTSYEQYF. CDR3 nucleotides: TGTGCCAGCAGCCGGACAGTTACCTCCTACGAGCAGTACTTC.

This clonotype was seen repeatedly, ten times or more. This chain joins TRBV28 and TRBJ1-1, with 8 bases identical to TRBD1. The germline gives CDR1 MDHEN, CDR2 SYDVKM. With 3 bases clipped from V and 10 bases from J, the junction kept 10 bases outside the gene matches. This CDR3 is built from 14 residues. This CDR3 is CASSFPSGGARAFF. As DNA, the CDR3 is TGTGCCAGCAGTTTCCCCTCAGGGGGCGCCCGAGCTTTCTTT.

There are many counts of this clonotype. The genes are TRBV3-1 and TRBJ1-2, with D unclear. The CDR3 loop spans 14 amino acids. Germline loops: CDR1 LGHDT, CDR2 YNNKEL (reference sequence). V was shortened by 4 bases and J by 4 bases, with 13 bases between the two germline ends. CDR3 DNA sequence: TGTGCCAGCAGCCCGGATGAGGGAAGCTATGGCTACACCTTC. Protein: CASSPDEGSYGYTF.

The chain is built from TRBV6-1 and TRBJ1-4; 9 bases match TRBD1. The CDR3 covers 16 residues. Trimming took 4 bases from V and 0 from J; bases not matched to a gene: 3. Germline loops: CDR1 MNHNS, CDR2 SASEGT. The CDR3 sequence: CASSARTGATNEKLFF. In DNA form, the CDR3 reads TGTGCCAGCAGTGCTCGGACAGGGGCAACTAATGAAAAACTGTTTTTT.

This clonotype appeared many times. The chain's CDR3 is CASSLRGFDTDTQYF. The CDR3 nucleotides are TGCGCCAGCAGCTTACGGGGTTTCGACACAGATACGCAGTATTTT. The rearrangement links TRBV5-1 to TRBJ2-3, with D possibly TRBD2 on 5 matching bases. V dropped 2 bases and J dropped 2 bases, with 12 bases sitting between them. This CDR3 spans 15 amino acids. Germline V gene data show CDR1 as SGHRS and CDR2 as YFSETQ.

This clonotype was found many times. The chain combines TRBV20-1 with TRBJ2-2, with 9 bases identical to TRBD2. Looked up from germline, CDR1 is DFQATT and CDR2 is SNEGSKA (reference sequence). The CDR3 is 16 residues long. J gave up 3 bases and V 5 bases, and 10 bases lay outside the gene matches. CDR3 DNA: TGCAGTGCTCAAATGCTGACTAGCGGTCACACCGGGGAGCTGTTTTTT. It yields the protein CSAQMLTSGHTGELFF.

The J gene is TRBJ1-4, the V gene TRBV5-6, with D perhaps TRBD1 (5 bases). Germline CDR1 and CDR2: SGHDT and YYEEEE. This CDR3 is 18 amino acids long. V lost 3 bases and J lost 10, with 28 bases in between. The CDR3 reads CASSSHGGATTRGGKLFF. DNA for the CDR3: TGTGCCAGCAGCTCCCATGGAGGGGCAACTACGCGGGGTGGAAAACTGTTTTTT.

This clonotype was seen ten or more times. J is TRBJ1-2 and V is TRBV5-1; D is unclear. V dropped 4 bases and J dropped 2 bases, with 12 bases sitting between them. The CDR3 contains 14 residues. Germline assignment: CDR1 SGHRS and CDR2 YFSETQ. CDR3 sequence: CASSQNSGNYGYTF. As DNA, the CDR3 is TGCGCCAGCAGCCAAAACTCCGGGAACTATGGCTACACCTTC.

CDR3 sequence (DNA): TGTGCCAGCAGCTTAGGGCCGGCAAGACAGGGGGCAAACACCGGGGAGCTGTTTTTT. Translated, it gives CASSLGPARQGANTGELFF. J is TRBJ2-2 and V is TRBV7-9; 10 bases map to TRBD1. The CDR3 covers 19 residues. Trimming at V came to 1 base and at J to 2 bases, leaving 10 bases not matched to a gene. CDR1 SEHNR and CDR2 FQNEAQ come from the germline V gene (reference sequence).

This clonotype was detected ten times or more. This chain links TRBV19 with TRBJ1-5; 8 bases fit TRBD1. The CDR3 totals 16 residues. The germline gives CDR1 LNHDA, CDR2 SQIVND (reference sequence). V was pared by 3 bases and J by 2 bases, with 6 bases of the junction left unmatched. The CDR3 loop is CASSIQGARGNQPQHF. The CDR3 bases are TGTGCCAGTAGTATCCAGGGGGCAAGGGGCAATCAGCCCCAGCATTTT.

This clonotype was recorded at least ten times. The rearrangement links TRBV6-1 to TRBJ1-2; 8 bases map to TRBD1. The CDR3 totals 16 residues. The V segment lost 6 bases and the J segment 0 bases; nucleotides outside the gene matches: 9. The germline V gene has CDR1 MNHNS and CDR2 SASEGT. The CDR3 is CASRPQTGESNYGYTF. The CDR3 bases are TGTGCCAGCAGGCCCCAGACAGGGGAGTCTAACTATGGCTACACCTTC.